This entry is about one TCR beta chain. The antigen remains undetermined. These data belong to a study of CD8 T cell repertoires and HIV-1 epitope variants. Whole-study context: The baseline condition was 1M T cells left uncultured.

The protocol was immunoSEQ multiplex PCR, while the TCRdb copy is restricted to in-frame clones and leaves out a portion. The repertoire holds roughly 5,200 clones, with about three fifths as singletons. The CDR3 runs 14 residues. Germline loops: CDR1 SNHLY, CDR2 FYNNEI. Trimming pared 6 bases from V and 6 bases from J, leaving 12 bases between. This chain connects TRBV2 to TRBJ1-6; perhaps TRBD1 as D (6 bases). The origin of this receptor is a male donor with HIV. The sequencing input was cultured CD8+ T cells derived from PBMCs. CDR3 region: CASRAQGFNSPLHF. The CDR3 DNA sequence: TGTGCCAGCAGGGCGCAGGGGTTTAATTCACCCCTCCACTTT. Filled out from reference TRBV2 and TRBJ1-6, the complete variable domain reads EPEVTQTPSHQVTQMGQEVILRCVPISNHLYFYWYRQILGQKVEFLVSFYNNEISEKSEIFDDQFSVERPDGSNFTLKIRSTKLEDSAMYFCASRAQGFNSPLHFGNGTRLTVT.